This entry lists 29 T cell receptor beta chains sequenced from one sample in a study of blood T cell repertoires in COVID-19. This table comes from immunoSEQ multiplex PCR, and its TCRdb copy is limited to in-frame clones, with some not included. The data contain approximately 200,000 clones, 65% to 90% of them seen just once; the ten biggest clones take up roughly 4%. Sequenced: PBMCs or T cells enriched from blood (not recorded which). These receptors all come from a woman between 25 and 40 years old who had been exposed to COVID-19.

The chain couples TRBV19 to TRBJ1-5, with TRBD1 as a possible D gene (5 bases). With 5 bases removed from V and 2 bases from J, the gap between germline ends came to 25 bases. The CDR3 consists of 19 residues. In germline, CDR1 is LNHDA, CDR2 SQIVND (reference sequence). CDR3 coding DNA: TGTGCCAGTAGTTCCATTAGCCCAAGGGCCCTAGGGGGCAATCAGCCCCAGCATTTT. Protein sequence: CASSSISPRALGGNQPQHF.

The chain couples TRBV30 to TRBJ1-5, with 10 bases aligning to TRBD1. The germline V gene encodes CDR1 GTSNPN and CDR2 SVGIG (reference sequence). The CDR3 runs to 14 residues. J lost 2 bases, V lost 4 bases, and 2 bases had no gene match. The CDR3 DNA is TGTGCCTGGACCGGGACAGGGGGCAATCAGCCCCAGCATTTT. Its protein is CAWTGTGGNQPQHF.

V usage is TRBV7-9 and J usage is TRBJ1-4; 7 bases are a match to TRBD1. The junction had 8 bases not matched to a gene; V was cut back by 1 base and J by 0 bases. CDR1 is SEHNR and CDR2 is FQNEAQ in the germline V gene (reference sequence). CDR3 length: 18 residues. CDR3 sequence (DNA): TGTGCCAGCAGCTTAGGGGTGACAGGGACGCCAACTAATGAAAAACTGTTTTTT. Protein sequence: CASSLGVTGTPTNEKLFF. Full variable domain (rest looked up from reference TRBV7-9 and TRBJ1-4): DTGVSQNPRHKITKRGQNVTFRCDPISEHNRLYWYRQTLGQGPEFLTYFQNEAQLEKSRLLSDRFSAERPKGSFSTLEIQRTEQGDSAMYLCASSLGVTGTPTNEKLFFGSGTQLSVL.

The rearrangement joins TRBV27 to TRBJ2-7; the D gene is possibly TRBD1 (5 bases). This CDR3 contains 12 residues. The V and J ends lost 2 bases and 3 bases respectively, with 5 bases between them. From germline, CDR1 is MNHEY and CDR2 SMNVEV (reference sequence). Here the CDR3 reads CASSLQGYEQYF. CDR3 DNA: TGTGCCAGCAGTTTACAGGGCTACGAGCAGTACTTC.

The chain joins TRBV19 to TRBJ2-7; TRBD1 matches 8 bases. Germline V gives CDR1 LNHDA, CDR2 SQIVND (reference sequence). J lost 0 bases, V lost 10 bases, and 5 bases had no gene match. The CDR3 contains 13 residues. CDR3 sequence: CATGTGSSYEQYF. The DNA for the CDR3 is TGTGCCACTGGGACAGGATCCTCCTACGAGCAGTACTTC.

The gene calls are TRBV24-1 and TRBJ1-4, with TRBD1 as a possible D gene (5 bases). Germline lookup yields CDR1 KGHDR and CDR2 SFDVKD. This CDR3 has 16 residues. V lost 3 bases, J lost 8 bases, and 18 bases lay in between. The CDR3 is CATSDAGTMGGEKLFF. The CDR3 DNA reads as TGTGCCACCAGTGATGCGGGGACGATGGGCGGAGAAAAACTGTTTTTT.

The V call is TRBV27, the J call TRBJ2-1; the match to TRBD2 covers 13 bases. The germline V gene encodes CDR1 MNHEY and CDR2 SMNVEV (reference sequence). The CDR3 contains 18 residues. The junction had 6 bases not matched to a gene; V was cut back by 4 bases and J by 0 bases. CDR3 nucleotide sequence: TGTGCCAGCAGTTCCGGGACTAGCGGGGCAAGCTCCTACAATGAGCAGTTCTTC. It codes for CASSSGTSGASSYNEQFF.

A few counts support this clone. The rearrangement joins TRBV9 to TRBJ2-6; 8 bases line up with TRBD1. V lost 0 bases to trimming and J lost 2 bases; unmatched junction nucleotides: 1. There are 16 residues in the CDR3. Germline CDR1 is SGDLS and CDR2 is YYNGEE. CDR3 region: CASSVAGGAGANVLTF. CDR3 DNA sequence: TGTGCCAGCAGCGTAGCAGGGGGCGCTGGGGCCAACGTCCTGACTTTC. Full variable domain (remainder filled in from reference TRBV9 and TRBJ2-6): DSGVTQTPKHLITATGQRVTLRCSPRSGDLSVYWYQQSLDQGLQFLIQYYNGEERAKGNILERFSAQQFPDLHSELNLSSLELGDSALYFCASSVAGGAGANVLTFGAGSRLTVL.

The V gene is TRBV3-1 (or the pseudogene TRBV3-2), the J gene TRBJ1-1; D remains unclear. Trimming shortened V by 2 bases and J by 11 bases, and 12 bases separated the two germline ends. CDR1 is LGHDT and CDR2 is YNNKEL in the germline V gene (reference sequence). CDR3 length equals 12 residues. The CDR3 DNA sequence: TGTGCCAGCAGCCAATTTCGCGAGAAGGCTTTCTTT. It yields the protein CASSQFREKAFF.

Here the CDR3 reads CASSIGPFTDTQYF. The CDR3 DNA is TGTGCCAGTAGTATAGGTCCCTTCACAGATACGCAGTATTTT. The chain links TRBV19 to TRBJ2-3; no definite D call. The V end lost 1 base, the J end lost 2 bases, and 7 bases lay between the germline ends. CDR3 length equals 14 residues. In germline, CDR1 is LNHDA, CDR2 SQIVND (reference sequence). Combining the CDR3 with reference TRBV19 and TRBJ2-3 gives the whole variable domain DGGITQSPKYLFRKEGQNVTLSCEQNLNHDAMYWYRQDPGQGLRLIYYSQIVNDFQKGDIAEGYSVSREKKESFPLTVTSAQKNPTAFYLCASSIGPFTDTQYFGPGTRLTVL.

V is TRBV11-2 and J is TRBJ1-2; 11 positions match TRBD1. The CDR3 extends over 16 amino acids. The germline CDR1 and CDR2 sequences are SGHAT and FQNNGV. The V and J ends lost 1 base and 8 bases, in that order; junction bases with no gene match: 9. The CDR3 here is CASSLGARTGGGGYTF. CDR3 DNA sequence: TGTGCCAGCAGCTTAGGAGCGCGGACAGGGGGCGGCGGCTACACCTTC.

J is TRBJ2-7 and V is TRBV7-2, with D unresolved. The CDR3 runs 11 residues. V lost 3 bases to trimming and J lost 3 bases, with 3 bases between them. Germline CDR1 SGHTA, CDR2 FQGNSA. This CDR3 reads CASSFLYEQYF. In DNA form, the CDR3 reads TGTGCCAGCAGCTTTCTCTACGAGCAGTACTTC. The full variable domain, with the rest looked up from reference TRBV7-2 and TRBJ2-7, is GAGVSQSPSNKVTEKGKDVELRCDPISGHTALYWYRQSLGQGLEFLIYFQGNSAPDKSGLPSDRFSAERTGGSVSTLTIQRTQQEDSAVYLCASSFLYEQYFGPGTRLTVT.

CDR3 nucleotides: TGTGCCAGCACCACGACAGTGAACACTGAAGCTTTCTTT. Translation: CASTTTVNTEAFF. The chain recombines TRBV28 with TRBJ1-1, with D possibly being TRBD1 (5 bases). The V gene's germline CDR1 is MDHEN and CDR2 SYDVKM. Trimming cost V 7 bases and J 0 bases, with 9 bases left between them. This CDR3 has 13 residues.

This rearrangement joins TRBV28 to TRBJ2-7, with 9 bases fitting TRBD2. The germline CDR1 and CDR2 sequences are MDHEN and SYDVKM. J gave up 6 bases and V 7 bases, and 16 bases lay outside the gene matches. The CDR3 runs to 16 residues. The CDR3 region has the DNA TGTGCCAGCACCCTAGCGGACTTAGCGGGGGCCACCGAGCAGTACTTC. Its protein product is CASTLADLAGATEQYF.

The chain links TRBV6-2 or TRBV6-3 to TRBJ1-5, with D unresolved. V gave up 0 bases and J gave up 2 bases, with 11 bases separating them. This CDR3 spans 16 amino acids. The V gene's germline CDR1 is MNHEY and CDR2 SVGEGT. CDR3 DNA sequence: TGTGCCAGCAGTTACTCTCCCAGTTTGGGCAATCAGCCCCAGCATTTT. Translated, it gives CASSYSPSLGNQPQHF.

The chain is built from TRBV2 and TRBJ1-2, with a weak D call TRBD1 (5 bases). The length of the CDR3 is 15 residues. The V gene's germline CDR1 is SNHLY and CDR2 FYNNEI. Trimming took 4 bases from V and 8 from J, leaving 20 bases between them. CDR3 region: CASSVAQGEVRGYTF. DNA of the CDR3: TGTGCCAGCAGTGTGGCGCAGGGTGAAGTTCGAGGCTACACCTTC. The full variable domain, rest sourced from reference TRBV2 and TRBJ1-2, is EPEVTQTPSHQVTQMGQEVILRCVPISNHLYFYWYRQILGQKVEFLVSFYNNEISEKSEIFDDQFSVERPDGSNFTLKIRSTKLEDSAMYFCASSVAQGEVRGYTFGSGTRLTVV.

This chain connects TRBV5-1 to TRBJ2-1; a weak D match, TRBD1 (6 bases). The CDR3 runs to 13 residues. Trimming stripped 5 bases from V and 6 bases from J, with 12 bases between. Germline V gives CDR1 SGHRS, CDR2 YFSETQ. CDR3 DNA: TGCGCCAGCAGAGAATTACAGGGCAATGAGCAGTTCTTC. Its protein is CASRELQGNEQFF.

The sample holds one count of this clone. V gene TRBV15 combines with J gene TRBJ2-1, with no clear D. Deletions cut 7 bases from V and 4 bases from J, with 11 bases between. From germline, CDR1 is LNHNV and CDR2 YYDKDF (reference sequence). This CDR3 has 13 residues. Here the CDR3 reads CATKRVLYNEQFF. CDR3 DNA: TGTGCCACCAAACGCGTCCTTTACAATGAGCAGTTCTTC.

A single count supports this clone. The chain is built from TRBV13 and TRBJ1-1; TRBD1 agrees at 9 bases. The CDR3 consists of 14 residues. In germline, CDR1 is PRHDT, CDR2 FYEKMQ (reference sequence). V was pared by 4 bases and J by 1 base, with 1 base of the junction left unmatched. The CDR3 loop reads CASSSQGANTEAFF. CDR3 coding DNA: TGTGCCAGCAGCTCACAGGGGGCGAACACTGAAGCTTTCTTT.

The chain couples TRBV18 to TRBJ2-7; tentative D call: TRBD1 (5 bases). Trimming removed 5 bases from V and 0 bases from J, with 8 bases in between. CDR1 and CDR2 from the germline V gene are KGHSH and LQKENI. The CDR3 covers 13 residues. CDR3 nucleotides: TGTGCCAGCTCATCGGACAACTCCTACGAGCAGTACTTC. Translated, it gives CASSSDNSYEQYF. The full variable domain, completed using reference TRBV18 and TRBJ2-7, is NAGVMQNPRHLVRRRGQEARLRCSPMKGHSHVYWYRQLPEEGLKFMVYLQKENIIDESGMPKERFSAEFPKEGPSILRIQQVVRGDSAAYFCASSSDNSYEQYFGPGTRLTVT.

This chain connects TRBV6-5 to TRBJ1-2, with TRBD1 identical over 8 bases. The trim removed 6 bases at V and 6 bases at J, leaving 6 bases unmatched. Germline CDR1 MNHEY, CDR2 SVGAGI. The CDR3 loop spans 13 amino acids. The CDR3 loop reads CASRGDRGNGYTF. The DNA of the CDR3 is TGTGCCAGCAGGGGTGACAGGGGTAATGGCTACACCTTC.

The rearrangement joins TRBV21-1 to TRBJ1-5. TRBV21-1 is reported as a pseudogene. The CDR3 spans 14 residues. CDR3 DNA sequence: TGTGCCAGCAGCAGCCGGGGGGGCAATCAGCCCCAGCATTTT. Its translation: CASSSRGGNQPQHF.

The chain employs TRBV3-1 (or the pseudogene TRBV3-2) and TRBJ2-3, with 9 positions matching TRBD2. With V trimmed by 6 bases and J by 5 bases, 12 bases remained unmatched. The CDR3 length is 16 residues. In germline, CDR1 is LGHDT, CDR2 YNNKEL (reference sequence). DNA of the CDR3: TGTGCCAGCAGTTTGAAGCGGGGGGTAGCTGGAGATACGCAGTATTTT. Amino acids: CASSLKRGVAGDTQYF.

This chain joins TRBV18 and TRBJ2-7; 8 bases align to TRBD1. Germline V lookup: CDR1 KGHSH, CDR2 LQKENI. After removal of 5 bases from V and 4 bases from J, the junction contained 7 bases not matched to a gene. This CDR3 region has 14 residues. This CDR3 is CASSSPGQEYEQYF. CDR3 DNA sequence: TGTGCCAGCTCAAGCCCGGGACAGGAATACGAGCAGTACTTC. The entire variable domain, with the rest obtained from reference TRBV18 and TRBJ2-7, is as follows: NAGVMQNPRHLVRRRGQEARLRCSPMKGHSHVYWYRQLPEEGLKFMVYLQKENIIDESGMPKERFSAEFPKEGPSILRIQQVVRGDSAAYFCASSSPGQEYEQYFGPGTRLTVT.

The chain uses TRBV11-3 and TRBJ1-1, with D tentatively TRBD1 (5 bases). CDR1 is SGHNT, CDR2 YENEEA, per germline. The CDR3 length is 13 residues. Trimming removed 3 bases from V and 4 bases from J, with 9 bases in between. CDR3: CASSFGGGTEAFF. In nucleotides, the CDR3 is TGTGCCAGCAGCTTCGGGGGGGGCACTGAAGCTTTCTTT.

The gene calls are TRBV19 and TRBJ1-4; D is undetermined. Germline assignment: CDR1 LNHDA and CDR2 SQIVND (reference sequence). This CDR3 is 14 amino acids long. With 7 bases removed from V and 0 bases from J, the gap between germline ends came to 9 bases. The CDR3 here is CASTRAATNEKLFF. In nucleotides, the CDR3 is TGTGCCAGTACGCGGGCGGCAACTAATGAAAAACTGTTTTTT.

The genes are TRBV5-1 and TRBJ1-1, with 7 bases lining up with TRBD1. The CDR3 is 17 residues long. With 0 bases clipped from V and 4 bases from J, the junction kept 12 bases outside the gene matches. Germline V gene sequence: CDR1 SGHRS, CDR2 YFSETQ. The CDR3 nucleotides are TGCGCCAGCAGCTTGGAGCCGACAGGGCTAGGAATCACTGAAGCTTTCTTT. It specifies CASSLEPTGLGITEAFF.

The chain joins TRBV11-3 to TRBJ1-1; D is unresolved. CDR3 size: 16 residues. Per the germline V gene, CDR1 is SGHNT and CDR2 is YENEEA. Trimming removed 3 bases at V and 1 base at J, with 15 bases between. Here the CDR3 DNA reads TGTGCCAGCAGCTTCTGGCTACAGCCTGCGAACACTGAAGCTTTCTTT. As protein: CASSFWLQPANTEAFF.

The chain employs TRBV4-1 and TRBJ1-1; 7 bases are a match to TRBD1. CDR3 length: 14 residues. V was pared by 6 bases and J by 6 bases, with 10 bases of the junction left unmatched. Looked up from germline, CDR1 is MGHRA and CDR2 is YSYEKL. CDR3 loop: CASSYDRVGPEAFF. The CDR3 bases are TGCGCCAGCAGTTACGACAGGGTGGGGCCTGAAGCTTTCTTT.